Following are 9 T cell receptor beta chains from one sample sequenced in a study of T cell repertoires in cytomegalovirus infection. MiXCR, applied by TCRdb to the reads, yields one record per CDR3 protein. Seen here are around 360,000 distinct CDR3 sequences, about 35% observed once, and the top ten hold approximately 13%. These receptors have no known antigen. The sequencing here drew on cultured PBMCs, taken from culture after CMV antigen stimulation. These receptors originate from a human donor in good health (CMV status not recorded). Some clones in this sample may be carry-over from other donors' samples.

This clonotype occurred a few times. V and J are TRBV29-1 and TRBJ1-2; tentatively, D is TRBD1 (5 bases). The ends were cut back, 2 bases at V and 4 bases at J, with 11 bases in the middle. CDR1 and CDR2 (germline): SQVTM, ANQGSEA. The CDR3 is made up of 13 amino acids. This chain's CDR3 is CSVEWQGSYGYTF. In DNA, the CDR3 is TGCAGCGTTGAATGGCAGGGCTCCTATGGCTACACCTTC.

This clonotype appeared a few times. The V and J genes are TRBV10-3 and TRBJ2-2; D uncertain. The CDR3 contains 14 residues. CDR1 and CDR2 (germline): ENHRY, SYGVKD. V dropped 10 bases and J dropped 1 base, with 13 bases sitting between them. CDR3 amino acids: CASRADLNTGELFF. CDR3 nucleotides: TGTGCCAGCCGAGCTGACTTGAACACCGGGGAGCTGTTTTTT.

The chain carries TRBV29-1 and TRBJ1-2, with D possibly matching TRBD1 (6 bases). This CDR3 spans 12 amino acids. Germline V gives CDR1 SQVTM, CDR2 ANQGSEA. Trimming pared 7 bases from V and 7 bases from J, leaving 16 bases between. The CDR3 DNA is TGCAGCGCCATGGCGGGGGCTGGTGGCTACACCTTC. Its translation: CSAMAGAGGYTF.

V is TRBV11-2 and J is TRBJ1-6, with D perhaps matching TRBD1 (5 bases). V lost 5 bases to trimming and J lost 1 base, with 12 bases between them. The CDR3 consists of 16 residues. Per the germline V gene, CDR1 is SGHAT and CDR2 is FQNNGV. CDR3 sequence reads: CASSGAGGSYNSPLHF. The CDR3 coding sequence is TGTGCCAGCAGCGGGGCGGGGGGATCCTATAATTCACCCCTCCACTTT.

This clonotype was observed a handful of times. This chain links TRBV4-1 with TRBJ2-1, with 12 nucleotides matching TRBD2. The V and J ends lost 2 bases and 6 bases, in that order; junction bases with no gene match: 14. This CDR3 region has 19 residues. Germline lookup yields CDR1 MGHRA and CDR2 YSYEKL. CDR3 residues: CASSQTLLAGGSVPNEQFF. The DNA for the CDR3 is TGCGCCAGCAGCCAAACCTTACTAGCGGGAGGATCCGTACCCAATGAGCAGTTCTTC.

The chain combines TRBV6-2 or TRBV6-3 with TRBJ2-7, with no clear D. In germline, CDR1 is MNHEY, CDR2 SVGEGT. V gave up 0 bases and J gave up 7 bases, with 7 bases separating them. The CDR3 is 12 residues long. The CDR3 DNA is TGTGCCAGCAGTTACTCAACTGGGGAGCAGTACGTC. As protein: CASSYSTGEQYV.

This clonotype was counted a few times. V is TRBV6-5 and J is TRBJ2-2, with a possible D match to TRBD2 (5 bases). CDR3 length: 15 amino acids. Per germline, CDR1 MNHEY and CDR2 SVGAGI. V was trimmed by 2 bases and J by 5 bases, leaving 12 bases between them. The CDR3 sequence: CASSYEGARTGELFF. CDR3 nucleotide sequence: TGTGCCAGCAGTTACGAGGGAGCTAGGACCGGGGAGCTGTTTTTT.

This clonotype was found a few times. The CDR3 region has the DNA TGTGCCAGCAGTACGGGGGGGAGTATGGACTATGGCTACACCTTC. It is translated as CASSTGGSMDYGYTF. This chain links TRBV28 with TRBJ1-2; D is possibly TRBD1 (5 bases). The V and J ends lost 5 bases and 3 bases respectively, with 16 bases between them. Germline CDR1 MDHEN, CDR2 SYDVKM. The CDR3 sequence is 15 residues long.

This clonotype was seen more than once but under ten times. The chain employs TRBV27 and TRBJ1-5; 10 nucleotides agree with TRBD1. Germline lookup yields CDR1 MNHEY and CDR2 SMNVEV (reference sequence). V lost 6 bases, J lost 1 base, and 3 bases stayed unmatched. This CDR3 region has 15 residues. CDR3 sequence: CASRTGGASNQPQHF. In DNA, the CDR3 is TGTGCCAGCAGGACAGGGGGCGCGAGCAATCAGCCCCAGCATTTT.